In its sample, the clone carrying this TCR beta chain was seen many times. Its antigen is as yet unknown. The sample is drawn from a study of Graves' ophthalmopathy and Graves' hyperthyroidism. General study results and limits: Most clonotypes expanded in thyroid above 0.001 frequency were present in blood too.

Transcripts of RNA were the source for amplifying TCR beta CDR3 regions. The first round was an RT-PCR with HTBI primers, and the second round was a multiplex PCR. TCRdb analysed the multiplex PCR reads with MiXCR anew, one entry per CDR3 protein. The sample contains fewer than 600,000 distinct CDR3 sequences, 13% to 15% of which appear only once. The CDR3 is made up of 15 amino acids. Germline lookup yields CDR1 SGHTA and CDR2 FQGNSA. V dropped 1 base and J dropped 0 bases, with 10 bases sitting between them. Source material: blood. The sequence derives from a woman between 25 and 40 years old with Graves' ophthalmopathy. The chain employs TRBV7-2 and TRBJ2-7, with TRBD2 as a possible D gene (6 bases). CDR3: CASSLGLVSSYEQYF. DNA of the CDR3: TGTGCCAGCAGCTTAGGACTAGTTAGCTCCTACGAGCAGTACTTC.